The 30 T cell receptor beta chains reported below all come from one sample, sequenced in a study of CD8 T cells in Susac syndrome. It was with random hexamers that roughly 0.45 to 1 ug RNA was reverse transcribed. TCRdb re-called the immunoSEQ multiplex PCR reads through MiXCR, storing one row per CDR3 protein. Among about 120,000 distinct CDR3 sequences listed, 85% to 95% were seen once. The sequencing input was CD8+ T cells from PBMCs. The source is a human donor in good health.

J is TRBJ2-1 and V is TRBV7-3; D is uncertain. The germline V gene encodes CDR1 SGHTA and CDR2 FQGTGA. The CDR3 consists of 12 residues. V shed 5 bases and J shed 7 bases, with 9 bases lying between them. This CDR3 reads CASSATQNEQFF. The CDR3 DNA sequence: TGTGCCAGCAGCGCCACGCAAAATGAGCAGTTCTTC.

This clonotype came up once. The J gene is TRBJ2-7, the V gene TRBV29-1, with TRBD1 matching over 10 bases. J was trimmed by 2 bases and V by 7 bases; bases with no gene match: 8. The germline V gene has CDR1 SQVTM and CDR2 ANQGSEA. This CDR3 spans 14 amino acids. CDR3 in DNA: TGCAGCGCCATGGGCGGGACAGGGGCCTACGAGCAGTACTTC. This codes for CSAMGGTGAYEQYF.

The rearrangement joins TRBV3-1 to TRBJ1-2, with D maybe TRBD1 (6 bases). The V and J ends lost 3 bases and 7 bases respectively, with 15 bases between them. Germline CDR1 LGHDT, CDR2 YNNKEL (reference sequence). CDR3 length: 14 amino acids. The CDR3 coding sequence is TGTGCCAGCAGCCAGACCAGGGGAGCTGGTGGCTACACCTTC. It translates to CASSQTRGAGGYTF.

The chain recombines TRBV30 with TRBJ2-2; D unclear. The length of the CDR3 is 13 residues. Germline CDR1 reads GTSNPN; CDR2 reads SVGIG (reference sequence). Between the trimmed V and J ends, which lost 1 base and 7 bases, there was a span of 10 bases. CDR3 protein: CAWSGLVGGELFF. CDR3 DNA sequence: TGTGCCTGGAGTGGGCTAGTGGGCGGGGAGCTGTTTTTT.

The chain joins TRBV7-2 to TRBJ2-3; D is uncertain. With 2 bases removed from V and 6 bases from J, the gap between germline ends came to 9 bases. Germline V gives CDR1 SGHTA, CDR2 FQGNSA. CDR3 size: 13 residues. The CDR3 DNA is TGTGCCAGCAGCTTACTAGGGTCGGATACGCAGTATTTT. Translated: CASSLLGSDTQYF.

V is TRBV20-1 and J is TRBJ2-1; 8 positions agree with TRBD1. With 5 bases clipped from V and 6 bases from J, the junction kept 9 bases outside the gene matches. The CDR3 is 14 residues long. CDR1 is DFQATT, CDR2 SNEGSKA, per germline (reference sequence). The CDR3 reads CSAPGQGRGNEQFF. The CDR3 DNA reads as TGCAGTGCTCCTGGACAGGGCAGGGGCAATGAGCAGTTCTTC.

The V call is TRBV5-1, the J call TRBJ2-5, with 9 bases matching TRBD2. Germline V CDR1 and CDR2: SGHRS, YFSETQ. The V gene end was trimmed by 1 base and the J gene end by 2 bases; junction bases not matched to a gene: 9. The CDR3 totals 17 residues. CDR3: CASSLRRGLAGQETQYF. CDR3 nucleotides: TGCGCCAGCAGCTTGCGAAGAGGGCTAGCGGGGCAAGAGACCCAGTACTTC.

The chain carries TRBV7-2 and TRBJ1-1; D perhaps matches TRBD1 (5 bases). Germline V CDR1 and CDR2: SGHTA, FQGNSA. The V end was cut by 5 bases, the J end by 2 bases, with 15 bases between. CDR3 length: 15 amino acids. The DNA of the CDR3 is TGTGCCAGCAGCCCCTCCAGGGTGGTCAACACTGAAGCTTTCTTT. Translated, it gives CASSPSRVVNTEAFF.

This clonotype was observed once. Here the CDR3 reads CASSPVAPEGQGPTRSYEQYF. In DNA form, the CDR3 reads TGTGCCAGCAGCCCAGTGGCACCTGAGGGACAGGGGCCGACTCGCTCCTACGAGCAGTACTTC. V is TRBV13 and J is TRBJ2-7, with 10 positions matching TRBD1. Unmatched junction bases numbered 22, after V lost 5 bases and J lost 0 bases. The CDR3 extends over 21 amino acids. CDR1 and CDR2 from the germline V gene are PRHDT and FYEKMQ (reference sequence).

The count of this clonotype is one. The rearrangement uses TRBV3-1 and TRBJ2-7, with D unclear. Germline V CDR1 and CDR2: LGHDT, YNNKEL (reference sequence). The CDR3 sequence is 15 residues long. Between the trimmed V and J ends, which lost 4 bases and 2 bases, there was a span of 15 bases. In nucleotides, the CDR3 is TGTGCCAGCAGCCCGGGTATGGCAGGTGCCTACGAGCAGTACTTC. This gives the protein CASSPGMAGAYEQYF.

This clonotype was recorded only once. The chain is built from TRBV6-5 and TRBJ2-5; 7 nucleotides match TRBD1. CDR3 size: 15 residues. Germline V gives CDR1 MNHEY, CDR2 SVGAGI. The V gene end was trimmed by 10 bases and the J gene end by 1 base; junction bases not matched to a gene: 12. This CDR3 is CATWDSSYFQETQYF. In DNA, the CDR3 is TGTGCCACCTGGGACAGCAGTTACTTCCAAGAGACCCAGTACTTC.

The chain is built from TRBV19 and TRBJ2-7, with 8 nucleotides matching TRBD2. Germline trimming cut 4 bases from V and 5 bases from J; bases unmatched to any gene: 7. Per germline, CDR1 LNHDA and CDR2 SQIVND (reference sequence). The CDR3 has 14 amino acids. As DNA, the CDR3 is TGTGCCAGTAGTACGGGGGGGACACTTCACGAGCAGTACTTC. It is translated as CASSTGGTLHEQYF.

This chain links TRBV7-2 with TRBJ1-3, with D tentatively TRBD1 (6 bases). CDR3 length: 15 residues. Germline V CDR1 and CDR2: SGHTA, FQGNSA. The V gene lost 3 bases and the J gene lost 4 bases, with 13 bases spanning the gap. CDR3 region: CASSFLGAQGNTIYF. The DNA for the CDR3 is TGTGCCAGCAGCTTCCTGGGGGCGCAGGGAAACACCATATATTTT.

The chain is built from TRBV3-1 and TRBJ2-1; D is perhaps TRBD2 (5 bases). Trimming stripped 0 bases from V and 2 bases from J, with 11 bases between. The CDR3 has 16 amino acids. CDR1 LGHDT and CDR2 YNNKEL come from the germline V gene (reference sequence). The CDR3 DNA follows: TGTGCCAGCAGCCAAGAGAGAGCAGCGGCCTACAATGAGCAGTTCTTC. This gives the protein CASSQERAAAYNEQFF.

The chain carries TRBV3-1 and TRBJ2-3, with TRBD2 identical over 8 bases. This CDR3 has 17 amino acids. Trimming at V came to 1 base and at J to 2 bases, leaving 8 bases not matched to a gene. Germline CDR1 is LGHDT and CDR2 is YNNKEL (reference sequence). CDR3: CASSQALVAGTTDTQYF. As DNA, the CDR3 is TGTGCCAGCAGCCAAGCGTTGGTAGCGGGGACCACAGATACGCAGTATTTT.

This chain uses TRBV5-4 with TRBJ1-3, with TRBD1 matching 7 bases. V was pared by 7 bases and J by 2 bases, with 12 bases of the junction left unmatched. The CDR3 is 16 amino acids. The V gene's germline CDR1 is SGHNT and CDR2 YYREEE (reference sequence). CDR3 region: CASEVRGGLPGNTIYF. CDR3 coding DNA: TGTGCCAGCGAGGTCAGGGGGGGTCTCCCTGGAAACACCATATATTTT.

This chain joins TRBV12-3 or TRBV12-4 and TRBJ1-4; D is perhaps TRBD1 (6 bases). The CDR3 length is 14 residues. V was clipped by 4 bases and J by 8 bases, with 14 bases between them. The CDR3 region is CASSYTGKAEKLFF. The CDR3 nucleotides read TGTGCCAGCAGTTACACAGGGAAAGCGGAAAAACTGTTTTTT.

This chain links TRBV4-2 with TRBJ2-5, with D tentatively TRBD2 (5 bases). The germline CDR1 and CDR2 sequences are LGHNA and YNFKEQ. The V gene lost 0 bases and the J gene lost 5 bases, with 10 bases spanning the gap. The CDR3 totals 14 residues. CDR3 sequence: CASSQDPRGETQYF. The CDR3 DNA reads as TGTGCCAGCAGCCAAGATCCTCGAGGGGAGACCCAGTACTTC.

The V and J genes are TRBV4-3 and TRBJ2-1, with D possibly being TRBD2 (5 bases). The V gene's germline CDR1 is LGHNA and CDR2 YSLEER. The V gene lost 0 bases and the J gene lost 2 bases, with 17 bases spanning the gap. This CDR3 comprises 18 residues. The CDR3, as DNA: TGCGCCAGCAGCCAAGATTTATCCGGGCTAGCCACCTACAATGAGCAGTTCTTC. As protein: CASSQDLSGLATYNEQFF.

The chain uses TRBV29-1 and TRBJ2-3; D is undetermined. Germline CDR1 is SQVTM and CDR2 is ANQGSEA. The V end was cut by 7 bases, the J end by 10 bases, with 15 bases between. The CDR3 consists of 11 residues. The CDR3 region is CSASSAPAQYF. In DNA, the CDR3 is TGCAGCGCTTCATCCGCCCCAGCGCAGTATTTT.

This chain links TRBV6-2 or TRBV6-3 with TRBJ2-2, with TRBD1 as a possible D gene (5 bases). V lost 0 bases and J lost 5, with 10 bases in between. The CDR3 extends over 15 amino acids. Germline lookup yields CDR1 MNHEY and CDR2 SVGEGT. The CDR3, as DNA: TGTGCCAGCAGTTACTCGAATGGGGCGACCGGGGAGCTGTTTTTT. Translating it yields CASSYSNGATGELFF.

The chain links TRBV14 to TRBJ2-4; weak D call: TRBD1 (6 bases). Germline V gene data show CDR1 as SGHDN and CDR2 as FVKESK. Trimming removed 2 bases from V and 5 bases from J, with 19 bases in between. The CDR3 totals 17 residues. The CDR3 DNA is TGTGCCAGCAGCCAAACCAACAGGGCCCTCAAACAAAACATTCAGTACTTC. Translation: CASSQTNRALKQNIQYF.

The V and J genes are TRBV30 and TRBJ2-1; D uncertain. The V and J ends lost 5 bases and 0 bases respectively, with 8 bases between them. The CDR3 runs 13 residues. Germline V CDR1 and CDR2: GTSNPN, SVGIG (reference sequence). The CDR3 loop is CAWARASYNEQFF. The CDR3 bases are TGTGCCTGGGCACGGGCCTCCTACAATGAGCAGTTCTTC.

The J gene is TRBJ2-1, the V gene TRBV24-1; D is ambiguous. Looked up from germline, CDR1 is KGHDR and CDR2 is SFDVKD. This CDR3 has 13 residues. With 6 bases removed from V and 5 bases from J, the gap between germline ends came to 10 bases. The CDR3 loop is CATSIYPHNEQFF. The CDR3 bases are TGTGCCACCAGTATATATCCCCACAATGAGCAGTTCTTC.

The chain recombines TRBV5-1 with TRBJ1-4, with D perhaps TRBD1 (5 bases). The CDR3 is made up of 16 amino acids. Between the trimmed V and J ends, which lost 4 bases and 8 bases, there was a span of 21 bases. Germline-derived CDR1 and CDR2 are SGHRS and YFSETQ. Written as DNA, the CDR3 is TGCGCCAGCAGCCCGGTAGTAGGGGCCGGGAAGGAAAAACTGTTTTTT. Translation: CASSPVVGAGKEKLFF.

This rearrangement joins TRBV14 to TRBJ2-1, with a weak D call TRBD1 (5 bases). The CDR3 is 15 residues long. Trimming removed 5 bases at V and 9 bases at J, with 20 bases between. CDR1 is SGHDN and CDR2 is FVKESK in the germline V gene. CDR3 region: CASSGHGQIVSEQFF. CDR3 sequence (DNA): TGTGCCAGCAGCGGACATGGGCAGATCGTCAGTGAGCAGTTCTTC.

The chain carries TRBV29-1 and TRBJ2-3; 9 bases agree with TRBD1. V shed 3 bases and J 3 bases; nucleotides not matched to a gene: 7. This CDR3 has 15 residues. CDR1 and CDR2 from the germline V gene are SQVTM and ANQGSEA. The CDR3 DNA reads as TGCAGCGTTGAGGACTCCGGACAGGGGACAGATACGCAGTATTTT. Its translation: CSVEDSGQGTDTQYF.

The rearrangement links TRBV20-1 to TRBJ1-4; D uncertain. CDR1 is DFQATT, CDR2 SNEGSKA, per germline (reference sequence). Trimming cost V 0 bases and J 3 bases, with 11 bases left between them. This CDR3 contains 15 residues. CDR3 protein: CSARDPPGANEKLFF. Here the CDR3 DNA reads TGCAGTGCTAGAGACCCGCCGGGTGCTAATGAAAAACTGTTTTTT.

The chain carries TRBV7-2 and TRBJ1-2, with a possible D match to TRBD1 (6 bases). This CDR3 contains 13 residues. Deletions cut 6 bases from V and 7 bases from J, with 15 bases between. Per germline, CDR1 SGHTA and CDR2 FQGNSA. This chain's CDR3 is CASRAAGTSGYTF. CDR3 in DNA: TGTGCCAGCAGAGCGGCCGGGACATCTGGCTACACCTTC.

The chain has TRBV18 and TRBJ2-1, with 11 positions matching TRBD2. Germline loops: CDR1 KGHSH, CDR2 LQKENI. The V gene end was trimmed by 3 bases and the J gene end by 9 bases; junction bases not matched to a gene: 16. CDR3 length: 18 residues. CDR3: CASSPKIAGGPASGEQFF. The CDR3 DNA is TGTGCCAGCTCACCGAAGATAGCGGGAGGGCCAGCCTCCGGTGAGCAGTTCTTC. The full variable domain, its missing parts supplied by reference TRBV18 and TRBJ2-1, is NAGVMQNPRHLVRRRGQEARLRCSPMKGHSHVYWYRQLPEEGLKFMVYLQKENIIDESGMPKERFSAEFPKEGPSILRIQQVVRGDSAAYFCASSPKIAGGPASGEQFFGPGTRLTVL.